This T cell receptor (beta chain) is drawn from a study of cytomegalovirus exposure and HLA in healthy donors. The CDR3 runs 15 residues. V lost 5 bases to trimming and J lost 5 bases, with 16 bases between them. Germline V CDR1 and CDR2: SGHTA, FQGTGA. PCR was performed using 60 Vbeta and 13 Jbeta primers. Here immunoSEQ multiplex PCR was the method, and the copy in TCRdb shows in-frame clones only, minus some. In the table there are approximately 110,000 clones, approximately 80% of which are singletons. Sequences were obtained from PBMCs. The J gene is TRBJ2-1, the V gene TRBV7-3; TRBD2 might be the D (7 bases). This receptor was obtained from a man aged 40-49 years in good health and CMV-seronegative. The CDR3 region is CASSRLGGRDNEQFF. In DNA form, the CDR3 reads TGTGCCAGCAGCCGTTTGGGGGGGCGAGACAATGAGCAGTTCTTC. Together with reference TRBV7-3 and TRBJ2-1, the CDR3 gives the full variable domain: GAGVSQTPSNKVTEKGKYVELRCDPISGHTALYWYRQSLGQGPEFLIYFQGTGAADDSGLPNDRFFAVRPEGSVSTLKIQRTERGDSAVYLCASSRLGGRDNEQFFGPGTRLTVL.